The TCR beta chain under discussion was sequenced for a study of PD-1 blockade in classical Hodgkin lymphoma. Details on this clone: The target antigen is unknown.

Study results and limitations: In CD4+ cells, TCR diversity went up significantly by C4D1, but in CD8+ cells it did not.

Indicated time point: cycle 4 day 1 (C4D1), after less than 7 weeks of nivolumab. No patient escaped relapse after autologous stem cell transplantation, and brentuximab vedotin exposure varied. Isolation of CD4+ T cells from thawed PBMCs was performed by magnetic negative selection. The CDR3 loop spans 14 amino acids. Looked up from germline, CDR1 is MNHEY and CDR2 is SVGAGI. The V end lost 6 bases, the J end lost 3 bases, and 14 bases lay between the germline ends. This table comes from immunoSEQ multiplex PCR, and its TCRdb copy is limited to in-frame clones, with some not included. This table holds 15,000 to 20,000 clones, approximately 72% found once.

The specimen was CD4+ T cells from blood, collected before the fourth cycle of nivolumab. The receptor was isolated from a human donor with classical Hodgkin lymphoma. The chain employs TRBV6-5 and TRBJ1-2; D perhaps matches TRBD1 (6 bases). The CDR3 loop is CASRTTGTHYGYTF. The CDR3 region has the DNA TGTGCCAGCAGAACCACAGGGACCCACTATGGCTACACCTTC.